The present T cell receptor (beta chain) was sequenced within a study of OX40 agonist ivuxolimab in advanced cancers. Using immunoSEQ multiplex PCR, the repertoire was profiled, and TCRdb retains in-frame clones only, with some absent. The sample yields about 67,000 clones, 91% seen once. V gave up 6 bases and J gave up 7 bases; unmatched junction bases: 6. CDR1 is MNHEY and CDR2 is SVGAGI in the germline V gene. The CDR3 totals 15 residues. The chain recombines TRBV6-5 with TRBJ2-7; 16 nucleotides align to TRBD2. The receptor comes from an adult with an advanced solid tumor such as melanoma, head and neck, liver or kidney cancer. Sequencing used CD4+ or CD8+ T cells sorted from blood, obtained in a trial of the OX40 agonist ivuxolimab. DNA of the CDR3: TGTGCCAGCAGCCTGGGGACTAGCGGGAGGGAAGAGCAGTACTTC. Amino acid sequence: CASSLGTSGREEQYF.